This TCR beta chain was observed in a study of regulatory T cells in long-lasting Graves disease. Study results and limitations: Lower TCR diversity was seen in persistent Graves' patients than in newly diagnosed ones. Persistent cases favored TRBV28, TRBJ1-2 and TRBJ2-5.

V lost 0 bases and J lost 0, with 10 bases in between. Germline loops: CDR1 SGHRS, CDR2 YFSETQ. The CDR3 is 15 amino acids. The sample's time point: newly diagnosed GD, antithyroid drugs for less than 3 months. Isolated PBMC RNA provided the starting material for the TCR library. Regarding this clonotype: Its antigen remains unidentified.

Construction of the TCR beta libraries employed iRepertoire HTBI primers in conjunction with Arm-PCR of CDR3 regions. TCRdb re-called the multiplex PCR reads with MiXCR, one entry per CDR3 protein. The sample comprises some 370,000 distinct CDR3 sequences, about 10% of which are singletons, and under 20% rests with the top ten. This sample was shared with a second study, whose subject was T cells in Graves' hyperthyroidism and ophthalmopathy.

The sequences come from peripheral blood mononuclear cells (PBMCs), collected at new diagnosis, from a patient treated with antithyroid drugs. This receptor was obtained from a woman younger than 35 with Graves disease. The chain combines TRBV5-1 with TRBJ2-7, with D uncertain. In DNA, the CDR3 is TGCGCCAGCAGCTTGGACTTACTCAGCTCCTACGAGCAGTACTTC. It specifies CASSLDLLSSYEQYF.